This TCR beta chain comes out of a study of blood T cell repertoires in COVID-19. Study overall: Samples of COVID-19 (acute and convalescent) were obtained from the United States, Italy and Spain. Sample material is recorded as cDNA or gDNA derived from T cells, B-cell-depleted T cells, or PBMCs.

Trimming cost V 2 bases and J 1 base, with 6 bases left between them. The germline V gene has CDR1 MNHEY and CDR2 SVGAGI. This CDR3 spans 14 amino acids. TCRdb's copy holds only in-frame clones and misses some; the assay was immunoSEQ multiplex PCR. The sample contains roughly 170,000 clones, around nine tenths of which appear only once. The TCR was taken from an older woman with COVID-19, enrolled during active disease. Specimen: peripheral blood. V gene TRBV6-5 combines with J gene TRBJ1-5; D not certain. As DNA, the CDR3 is TGTGCCAGCAGTTACGGCGGGAGCAATCAGCCCCAGCATTTT. Its protein is CASSYGGSNQPQHF.